The 5 T cell receptor beta chains presented below share a single source sample, sequenced in a study of graft-versus-host responses after intestinal transplantation. The repertoire was sequenced with immunoSEQ multiplex PCR; TCRdb's copy has only in-frame clones and lacks some. This table holds about 85,000 clones, approximately 90% found once. No antigen is known for these receptors. The specimen comprised unstimulated CD8+ T cells sorted from spleen or lymph node cells, sampled before transplant. The receptors were gathered from a human donor who was the organ donor for an intestinal transplant.

CDR3 DNA sequence: TGTGCAAGTCGCTTGAGGGGGGAGCCCCAGCATTTT. Encoded protein: CASRLRGEPQHF. The chain is built from TRBV12-2 and TRBJ1-5. TRBV12-2 is tagged as a pseudogene. The CDR3 has 12 amino acids.

The chain joins TRBV27 to TRBJ2-7; D might be TRBD2 (5 bases). The J call is uncertain, as TRBJ2-5 better fits the DNA end. The CDR3 spans 17 residues. CDR1 and CDR2 from the germline V gene are MNHEY and SMNVEV (reference sequence). The CDR3 sequence is CASSLSPASSSQETQYF. In DNA form, the CDR3 reads TGTGCCAGCAGTTTAAGCCCCGCTAGCAGTTCTCAAGAGACCCAGTACTTC.

The chain recombines TRBV27 with TRBJ2-1, with 10 positions matching TRBD2. The CDR3 contains 18 residues. Trimming removed 3 bases from V and 9 bases from J; junction bases left unmatched: 17. Germline lookup yields CDR1 MNHEY and CDR2 SMNVEV (reference sequence). CDR3 amino acids: CASSLKLAGLIISGEQFF. The CDR3 nucleotides read TGTGCCAGCAGTTTGAAACTAGCGGGACTTATCATCTCGGGTGAGCAGTTCTTC.

The genes are TRBV11-2 and TRBJ1-6; 9 nucleotides agree with TRBD1. The CDR3 contains 14 residues. Trimming cost V 3 bases and J 9 bases; bases outside gene matches: 3. In germline, CDR1 is SGHAT, CDR2 FQNNGV. The CDR3 loop reads CASSLGQGASPLHF. DNA for the CDR3: TGTGCCAGCAGCTTGGGACAGGGTGCTTCACCCCTCCACTTT.

This chain uses TRBV9 with TRBJ2-5, with D tentatively TRBD1 (5 bases). The V gene's germline CDR1 is SGDLS and CDR2 YYNGEE. V was trimmed by 3 bases and J by 3 bases, leaving 15 bases between them. The CDR3 contains 15 residues. The CDR3 reads CASSALDSLEETQYF. Written as DNA, the CDR3 is TGTGCCAGCAGCGCCCTCGACAGTCTAGAAGAGACCCAGTACTTC. The full variable domain, rest sourced from reference TRBV9 and TRBJ2-5, is DSGVTQTPKHLITATGQRVTLRCSPRSGDLSVYWYQQSLDQGLQFLIQYYNGEERAKGNILERFSAQQFPDLHSELNLSSLELGDSALYFCASSALDSLEETQYFGPGTRLLVL.